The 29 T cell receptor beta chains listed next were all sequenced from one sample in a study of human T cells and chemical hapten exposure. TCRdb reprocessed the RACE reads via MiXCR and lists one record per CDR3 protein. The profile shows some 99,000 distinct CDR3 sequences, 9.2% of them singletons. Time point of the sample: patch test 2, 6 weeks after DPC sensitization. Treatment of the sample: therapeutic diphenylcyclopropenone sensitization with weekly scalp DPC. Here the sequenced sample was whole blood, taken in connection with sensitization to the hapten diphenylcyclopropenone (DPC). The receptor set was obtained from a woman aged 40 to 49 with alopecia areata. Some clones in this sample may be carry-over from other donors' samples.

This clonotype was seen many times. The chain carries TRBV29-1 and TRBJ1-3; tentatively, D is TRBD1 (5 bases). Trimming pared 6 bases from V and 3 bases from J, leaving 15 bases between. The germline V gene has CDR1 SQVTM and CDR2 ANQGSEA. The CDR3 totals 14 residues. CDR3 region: CSVGPLSGGNTIYF. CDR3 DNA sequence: TGCAGCGTGGGACCCCTCTCCGGTGGAAACACCATATATTTT.

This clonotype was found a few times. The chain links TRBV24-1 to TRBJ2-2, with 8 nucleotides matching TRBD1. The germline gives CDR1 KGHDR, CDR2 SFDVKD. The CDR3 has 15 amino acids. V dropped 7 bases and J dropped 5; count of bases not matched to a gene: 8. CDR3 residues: CATSRPGTGTGELFF. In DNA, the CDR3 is TGTGCCACCAGCCGTCCCGGGACAGGTACCGGGGAGCTGTTTTTT.

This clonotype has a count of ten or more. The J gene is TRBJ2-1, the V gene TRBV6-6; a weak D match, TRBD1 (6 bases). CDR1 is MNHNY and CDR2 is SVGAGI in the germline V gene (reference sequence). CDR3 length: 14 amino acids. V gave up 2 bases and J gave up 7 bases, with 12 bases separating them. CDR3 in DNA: TGTGCCAGCAGTTACGTCGGGCAGGGGAATGAGCAGTTCTTC. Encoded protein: CASSYVGQGNEQFF.

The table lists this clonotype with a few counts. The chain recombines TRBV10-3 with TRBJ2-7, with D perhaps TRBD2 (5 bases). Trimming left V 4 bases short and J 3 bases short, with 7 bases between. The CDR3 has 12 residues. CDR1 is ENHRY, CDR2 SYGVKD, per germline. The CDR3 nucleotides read TGTGCCATCAGTGCCGGGGTCTACGAGCAGTACTTC. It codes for CAISAGVYEQYF.

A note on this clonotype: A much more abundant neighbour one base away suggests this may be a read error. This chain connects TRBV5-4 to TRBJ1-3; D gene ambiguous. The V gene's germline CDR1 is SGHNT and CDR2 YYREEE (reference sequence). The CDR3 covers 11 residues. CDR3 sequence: CAGSTENTIYF. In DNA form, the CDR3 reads TGTGCCGGCAGCACCGAAAACACCATATATTTT.

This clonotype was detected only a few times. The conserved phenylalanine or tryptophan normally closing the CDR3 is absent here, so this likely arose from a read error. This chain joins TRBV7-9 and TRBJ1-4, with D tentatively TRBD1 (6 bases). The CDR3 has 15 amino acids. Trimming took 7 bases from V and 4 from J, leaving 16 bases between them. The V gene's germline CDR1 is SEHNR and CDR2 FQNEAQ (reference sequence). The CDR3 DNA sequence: TGTGCCAGCATCCTAGGGGGTACTAATAATGAAAAACTGTTTTCT. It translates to CASILGGTNNEKLFS.

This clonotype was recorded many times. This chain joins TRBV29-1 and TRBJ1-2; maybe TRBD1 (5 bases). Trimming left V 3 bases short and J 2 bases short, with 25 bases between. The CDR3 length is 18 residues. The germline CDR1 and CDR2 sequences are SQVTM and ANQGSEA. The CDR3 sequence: CSVDWGEEQVYLNYGYTF. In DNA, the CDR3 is TGCAGCGTTGACTGGGGAGAAGAACAGGTTTACCTAAACTATGGCTACACCTTC.

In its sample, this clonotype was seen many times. In nucleotides, the CDR3 is TGTGCCAGCAGTGAATTAGACAGAAGTCCGAGGAACACTGAAGCTTTCTTT. It is translated as CASSELDRSPRNTEAFF. V usage is TRBV25-1 and J usage is TRBJ1-1, with D tentatively TRBD1 (5 bases). The CDR3 runs to 17 residues. CDR1 and CDR2 from the germline V gene are MGHDK and SYGVNS. Trimming removed 1 base at V and 1 base at J, with 16 bases between.

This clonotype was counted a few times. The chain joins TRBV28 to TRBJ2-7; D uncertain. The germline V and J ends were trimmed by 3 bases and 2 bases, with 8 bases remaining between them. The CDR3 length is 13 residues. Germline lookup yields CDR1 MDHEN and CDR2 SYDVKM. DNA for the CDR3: TGTGCCAGCAGTTTCGCCGGTCCCTACGAGCAGTACTTC. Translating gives CASSFAGPYEQYF.

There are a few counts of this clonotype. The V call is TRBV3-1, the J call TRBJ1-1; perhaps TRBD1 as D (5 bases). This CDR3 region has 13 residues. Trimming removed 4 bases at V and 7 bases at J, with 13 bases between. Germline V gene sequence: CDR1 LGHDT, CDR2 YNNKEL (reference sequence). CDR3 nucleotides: TGTGCCAGCAGCCTAGAGGGTACAGGTGAAGCTTTCTTT. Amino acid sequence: CASSLEGTGEAFF.

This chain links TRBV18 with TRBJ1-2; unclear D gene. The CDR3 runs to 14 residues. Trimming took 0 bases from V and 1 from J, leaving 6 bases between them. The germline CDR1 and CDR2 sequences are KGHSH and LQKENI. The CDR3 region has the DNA TGTGCCAGCTCACCACCGAGGGATAACTATGGCTACACCTTC. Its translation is CASSPPRDNYGYTF.

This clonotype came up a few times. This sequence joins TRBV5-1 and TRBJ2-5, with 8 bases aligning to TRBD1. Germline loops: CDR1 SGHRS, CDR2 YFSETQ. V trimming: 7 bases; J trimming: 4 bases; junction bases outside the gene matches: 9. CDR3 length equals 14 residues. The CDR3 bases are TGCGCCAGCTACACAGGGGGGTTTAGAGAGACCCAGTACTTC. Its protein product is CASYTGGFRETQYF.

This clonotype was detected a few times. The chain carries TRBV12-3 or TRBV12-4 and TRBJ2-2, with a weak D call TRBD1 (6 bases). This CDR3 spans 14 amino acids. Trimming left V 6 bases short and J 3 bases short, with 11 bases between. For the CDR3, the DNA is TGTGCCAGCAGACAATCAGGGGACACCGGGGAGCTGTTTTTT. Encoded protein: CASRQSGDTGELFF.

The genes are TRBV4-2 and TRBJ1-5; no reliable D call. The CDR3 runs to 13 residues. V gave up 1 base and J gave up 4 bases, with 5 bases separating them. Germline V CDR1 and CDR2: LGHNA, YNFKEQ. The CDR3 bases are TGTGCCAGCAGCCAAGCTCGGAATCAGCCCCAGCATTTT. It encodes CASSQARNQPQHF.

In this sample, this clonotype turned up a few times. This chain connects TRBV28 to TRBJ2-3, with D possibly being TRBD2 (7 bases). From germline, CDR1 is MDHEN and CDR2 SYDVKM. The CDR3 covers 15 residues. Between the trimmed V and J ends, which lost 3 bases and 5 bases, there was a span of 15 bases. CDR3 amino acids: CASSLTGGHGDTQYF. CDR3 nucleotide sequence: TGTGCCAGCAGTTTGACGGGGGGCCATGGAGATACGCAGTATTTT.

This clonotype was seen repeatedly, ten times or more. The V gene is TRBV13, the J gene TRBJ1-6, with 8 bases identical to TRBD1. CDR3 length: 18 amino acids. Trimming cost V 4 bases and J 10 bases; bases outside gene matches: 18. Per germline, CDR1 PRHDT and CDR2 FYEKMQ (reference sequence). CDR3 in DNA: TGTGCCAGCAGCTCCGCGGGAGACAGGGGTCCCGGGTGGTCACCCCTCCACTTT. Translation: CASSSAGDRGPGWSPLHF.

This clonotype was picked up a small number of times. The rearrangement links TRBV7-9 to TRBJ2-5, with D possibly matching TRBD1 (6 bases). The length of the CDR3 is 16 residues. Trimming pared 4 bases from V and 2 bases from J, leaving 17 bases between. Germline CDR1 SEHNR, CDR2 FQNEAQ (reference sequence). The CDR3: CASSSRGSGFQETQYF. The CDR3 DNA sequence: TGTGCCAGCAGCTCCAGGGGCTCGGGGTTTCAAGAGACCCAGTACTTC.

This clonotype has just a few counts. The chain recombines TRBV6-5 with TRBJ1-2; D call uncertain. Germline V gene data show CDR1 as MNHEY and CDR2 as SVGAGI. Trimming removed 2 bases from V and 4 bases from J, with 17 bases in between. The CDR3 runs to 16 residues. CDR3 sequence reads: CASSYARDGRAYGYTF. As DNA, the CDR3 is TGTGCCAGCAGTTACGCCCGAGATGGACGGGCCTATGGCTACACCTTC.

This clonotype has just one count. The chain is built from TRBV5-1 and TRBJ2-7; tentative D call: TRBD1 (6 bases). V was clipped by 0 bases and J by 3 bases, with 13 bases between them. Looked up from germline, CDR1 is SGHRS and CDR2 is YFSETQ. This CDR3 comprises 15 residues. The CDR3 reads CASSLGPPDSYEQYF. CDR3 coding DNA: TGCGCCAGCAGCTTGGGACCGCCGGACAGCTACGAGCAGTACTTC.

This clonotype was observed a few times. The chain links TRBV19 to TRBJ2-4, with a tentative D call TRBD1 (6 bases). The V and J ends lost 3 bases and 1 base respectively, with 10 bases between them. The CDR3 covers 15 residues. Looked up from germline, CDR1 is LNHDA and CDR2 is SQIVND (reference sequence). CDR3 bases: TGTGCCAGTAGTATGAGGGGGATGGCCAAAAACATTCAGTACTTC. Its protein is CASSMRGMAKNIQYF.

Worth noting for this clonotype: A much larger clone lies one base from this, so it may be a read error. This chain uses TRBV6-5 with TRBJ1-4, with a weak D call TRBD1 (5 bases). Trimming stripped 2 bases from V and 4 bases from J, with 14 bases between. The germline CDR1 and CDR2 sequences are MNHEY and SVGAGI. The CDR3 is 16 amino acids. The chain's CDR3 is CASSYRGRAGNEKLFF. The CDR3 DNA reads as TGTGCCAGCAGTTACCGCGGCAGGGCTGGTAATGAAAAACTGTTTTTT.

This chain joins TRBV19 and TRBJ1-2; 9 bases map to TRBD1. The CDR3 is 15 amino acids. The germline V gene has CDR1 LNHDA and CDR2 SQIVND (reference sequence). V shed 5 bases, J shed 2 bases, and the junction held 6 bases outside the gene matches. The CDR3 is CASSAGQGTNYGYTF. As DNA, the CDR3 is TGTGCCAGTAGTGCGGGACAGGGTACGAACTATGGCTACACCTTC. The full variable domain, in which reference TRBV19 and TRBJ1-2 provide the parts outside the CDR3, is DGGITQSPKYLFRKEGQNVTLSCEQNLNHDAMYWYRQDPGQGLRLIYYSQIVNDFQKGDIAEGYSVSREKKESFPLTVTSAQKNPTAFYLCASSAGQGTNYGYTFGSGTRLTVV.

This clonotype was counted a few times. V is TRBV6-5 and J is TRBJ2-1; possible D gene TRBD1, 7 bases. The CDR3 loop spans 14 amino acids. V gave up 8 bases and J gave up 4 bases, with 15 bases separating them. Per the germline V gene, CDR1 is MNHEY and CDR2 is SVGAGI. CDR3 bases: TGTGCCAGCGGCCGCGGGACAGCTTACAATGAGCAGTTCTTC. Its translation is CASGRGTAYNEQFF.

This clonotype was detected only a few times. The CDR3 protein is CASRETGGNTGELFF. The DNA for the CDR3 is TGTGCCAGCAGGGAAACCGGGGGTAACACCGGGGAGCTGTTTTTT. The chain joins TRBV28 to TRBJ2-2; D perhaps matches TRBD2 (6 bases). The CDR3 length is 15 residues. The germline V gene has CDR1 MDHEN and CDR2 SYDVKM. Trimming cost V 6 bases and J 2 bases, with 13 bases left between them.

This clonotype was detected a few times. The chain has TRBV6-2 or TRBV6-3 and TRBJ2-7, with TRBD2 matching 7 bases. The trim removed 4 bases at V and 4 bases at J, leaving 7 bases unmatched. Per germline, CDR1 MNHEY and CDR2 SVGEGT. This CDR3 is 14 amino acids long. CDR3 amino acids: CASSSGLIGYEQYF. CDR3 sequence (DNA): TGTGCCAGCAGTTCGGGACTAATCGGATACGAGCAGTACTTC.

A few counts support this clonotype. The CDR3 sequence: CASSLRSGQQETQYF. The CDR3, as DNA: TGTGCCAGCAGCCTACGGAGTGGACAGCAAGAGACCCAGTACTTC. The chain combines TRBV7-8 with TRBJ2-5, with D perhaps TRBD1 (6 bases). The CDR3 is made up of 15 amino acids. In germline, CDR1 is SGHVS, CDR2 FQNEAQ. The germline V and J ends were trimmed by 5 bases and 2 bases, with 15 bases remaining between them.

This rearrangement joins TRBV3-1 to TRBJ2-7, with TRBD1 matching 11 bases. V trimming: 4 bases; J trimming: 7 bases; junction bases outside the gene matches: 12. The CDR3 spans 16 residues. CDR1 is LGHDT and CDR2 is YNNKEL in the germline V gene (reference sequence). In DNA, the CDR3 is TGTGCCAGCAGCCTCCGGACAGGGGGCGGTAGTAAGGAGCAGTACTTC. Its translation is CASSLRTGGGSKEQYF.

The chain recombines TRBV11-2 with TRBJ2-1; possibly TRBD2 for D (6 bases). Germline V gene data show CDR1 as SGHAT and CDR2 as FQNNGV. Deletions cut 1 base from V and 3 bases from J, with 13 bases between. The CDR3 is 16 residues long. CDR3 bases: TGTGCCAGCAGCTTAGTTCCCAGCGGGCTCTACAATGAGCAGTTCTTC. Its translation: CASSLVPSGLYNEQFF.

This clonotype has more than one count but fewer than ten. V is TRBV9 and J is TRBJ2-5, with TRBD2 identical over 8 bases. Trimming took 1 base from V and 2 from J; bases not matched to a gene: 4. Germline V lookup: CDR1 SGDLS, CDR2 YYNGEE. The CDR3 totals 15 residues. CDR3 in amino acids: CASSVSGGYQETQYF. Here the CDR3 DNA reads TGTGCCAGCAGCGTAAGCGGGGGATATCAAGAGACCCAGTACTTC.